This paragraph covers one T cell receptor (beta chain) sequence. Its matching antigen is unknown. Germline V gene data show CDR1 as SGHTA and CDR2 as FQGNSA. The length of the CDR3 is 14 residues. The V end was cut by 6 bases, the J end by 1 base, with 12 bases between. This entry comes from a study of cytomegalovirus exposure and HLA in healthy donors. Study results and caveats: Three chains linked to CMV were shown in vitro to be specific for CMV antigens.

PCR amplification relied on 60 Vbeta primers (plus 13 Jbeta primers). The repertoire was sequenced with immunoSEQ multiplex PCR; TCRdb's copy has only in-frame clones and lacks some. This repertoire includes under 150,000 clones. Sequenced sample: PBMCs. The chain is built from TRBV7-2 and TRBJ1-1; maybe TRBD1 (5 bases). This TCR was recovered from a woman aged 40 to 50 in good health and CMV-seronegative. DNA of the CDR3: TGTGCCAGCAGGACCGACAGAGCGAACACTGAAGCTTTCTTT. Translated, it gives CASRTDRANTEAFF.